The 32 T cell receptor beta chains presented below share a single source sample, sequenced in a study of CD8 T cells in ankylosing spondylitis. TCRdb re-called the 5' RACE reads with MiXCR, one entry per CDR3 protein. The sample includes 200,000 to 250,000 distinct CDR3 sequences, approximately 10% of them seen just once. The sequenced material came from blood, either unsorted or a sorted T cell fraction (not recorded which). These receptors all stem from a male donor with ankylosing spondylitis or in good health (not recorded which).

This chain connects TRBV5-1 to TRBJ2-7; D is unresolved. From germline, CDR1 is SGHRS and CDR2 YFSETQ. The V end lost 2 bases, the J end lost 3 bases, and 9 bases lay between the germline ends. The CDR3 is made up of 13 amino acids. The CDR3 region is CASSFGRNYEQYF. CDR3 DNA sequence: TGCGCCAGCAGCTTCGGCCGGAACTACGAGCAGTACTTC.

This clonotype was counted ten times or more. The rearrangement joins TRBV3-1 to TRBJ1-1, with D maybe TRBD1 (5 bases). V was trimmed by 0 bases and J by 2 bases, leaving 10 bases between them. The CDR3 contains 15 residues. Germline assignment: CDR1 LGHDT and CDR2 YNNKEL (reference sequence). The CDR3 spells CASSQDSGSNTEAFF. In DNA form, the CDR3 reads TGTGCCAGCAGCCAAGATTCAGGGTCCAACACTGAAGCTTTCTTT.

Points on this clonotype: This may be a read error, as it is one base from a much larger clone. The chain employs TRBV12-3 or TRBV12-4 and TRBJ2-7, with unresolved D. The CDR3 totals 13 residues. CDR3 loop: CASSLAQIYVQYF. CDR3 nucleotide sequence: TGTGCCAGCAGTTTAGCCCAGATCTACGTGCAGTACTTC.

The chain carries TRBV21-1 and TRBJ1-5; TRBD1, the table's D call, lacks a check against the DNA. TRBV21-1 is labeled a pseudogene. The CDR3 spans 14 residues. DNA for the CDR3: TGTGCCAGCAGCCCCCCGCCGGGCAATCAGCCCCAGCATTTT. It specifies CASSPPPGNQPQHF.

This clonotype was detected many times. The rearrangement joins TRBV11-2 to TRBJ2-5; 7 bases agree with TRBD2. The CDR3 contains 12 residues. The germline V gene encodes CDR1 SGHAT and CDR2 FQNNGV. V shed 8 bases and J 2 bases; nucleotides not matched to a gene: 2. CDR3 coding DNA: TGTGCCAGCGGGGGACTACAAGAGACCCAGTACTTC. It is translated as CASGGLQETQYF.

The rearrangement joins TRBV21-1 to TRBJ2-2. TRBV21-1 is a pseudogene. This CDR3 is built from 20 residues. CDR3 loop: CASSKALRTRLDTDTGELFF. The CDR3 nucleotides read TGTGCCAGCAGCAAAGCCCTTAGGACCCGACTCGATACTGACACCGGGGAGCTGTTTTTT.

This clonotype showed up many times. V and J are TRBV5-8 and TRBJ2-5; TRBD1 matches 9 bases. Germline V gene lookup returns CDR1 SGHTS and CDR2 YDEGEE. CDR3 length equals 17 residues. Trimming removed 0 bases from V and 4 bases from J; junction bases left unmatched: 10. The CDR3: CASSLGNHRGRGETQYF. The CDR3 coding sequence is TGTGCCAGCAGCTTGGGGAACCACAGGGGGCGAGGAGAGACCCAGTACTTC.

This clonotype has a count of ten or more. The chain couples TRBV3-1 to TRBJ2-2, with 7 bases identical to TRBD1. Germline assignment: CDR1 LGHDT and CDR2 YNNKEL (reference sequence). J lost 2 bases, V lost 2 bases, and 5 bases had no gene match. This CDR3 region has 16 residues. The CDR3: CASSQYGTVNTGELFF. The CDR3 coding sequence is TGTGCCAGCAGCCAATACGGGACAGTTAACACCGGGGAGCTGTTTTTT.

This clonotype occurred many times. The chain recombines TRBV12-3 or TRBV12-4 with TRBJ2-4; 8 nucleotides agree with TRBD1. With V trimmed by 5 bases and J by 7 bases, 7 bases remained unmatched. The CDR3 has 14 amino acids. The CDR3 DNA sequence: TGTGCCAGCAGTCTCAGGGGGCGAGGGAACATTCAGTACTTC. Translation: CASSLRGRGNIQYF.

This clonotype was recorded at least ten times. V and J are TRBV12-3 or TRBV12-4 and TRBJ1-2; TRBD1 might be the D (5 bases). The CDR3 is 18 residues long. The V end was cut by 0 bases, the J end by 7 bases, with 24 bases between. CDR3 DNA: TGTGCCAGCAGTTTAGCCTTACCCGTAGGCAGCAACAGGAGTGGCTACACCTTC. Its protein is CASSLALPVGSNRSGYTF.

This clonotype appeared many times. J is TRBJ2-3 and V is TRBV7-2; 11 nucleotides align to TRBD2. CDR3 size: 14 residues. Germline V CDR1 and CDR2: SGHTA, FQGNSA. With 3 bases clipped from V and 7 bases from J, the junction kept 3 bases outside the gene matches. The CDR3 region has the DNA TGTGCCAGCAGCTTGACTAGCGGGATTCATACGCAGTATTTT. This gives the protein CASSLTSGIHTQYF.

This clonotype was detected many times. V and J are TRBV9 and TRBJ2-5; no firm D call. CDR3 size: 13 residues. Between the trimmed V and J ends, which lost 3 bases and 5 bases, there was a span of 11 bases. Germline assignment: CDR1 SGDLS and CDR2 YYNGEE. This chain's CDR3 is CASSAWGGETQYF. CDR3 nucleotides: TGTGCCAGCAGCGCGTGGGGTGGGGAGACCCAGTACTTC.

This clonotype was found many times. V usage is TRBV2 and J usage is TRBJ1-2; 10 bases are a match to TRBD1. This CDR3 is built from 16 residues. Germline CDR1 SNHLY, CDR2 FYNNEI. Losses at the gene ends were 7 bases for V and 7 bases for J; bases not matched to a gene: 15. The CDR3 reads CASIAEGTGVERGYTF. In DNA, the CDR3 is TGTGCCAGCATTGCCGAAGGGACAGGGGTCGAGCGTGGCTACACCTTC.

This rearrangement joins TRBV4-1 to TRBJ2-5, with D hard to call. Trimming took off 0 bases at V and 3 bases at J, with 11 bases between the two ends. Germline CDR1 MGHRA, CDR2 YSYEKL. The length of the CDR3 is 15 residues. The CDR3 is CASSQDSAGEETQYF. DNA of the CDR3: TGCGCCAGCAGCCAAGATTCGGCAGGAGAAGAGACCCAGTACTTC.

This clonotype was detected only a few times. This chain uses TRBV3-1 with TRBJ2-3; 11 nucleotides match TRBD2. V lost 1 base to trimming and J lost 4 bases; unmatched junction nucleotides: 7. The CDR3 spans 17 residues. CDR1 is LGHDT and CDR2 is YNNKEL in the germline V gene (reference sequence). The CDR3 region has the DNA TGTGCCAGCAGCCAAGTCTTGCTAGCGGGGGGTGCAGATACGCAGTATTTT. Its translation is CASSQVLLAGGADTQYF.

This clonotype was counted ten times or more. This chain uses TRBV5-1 with TRBJ2-1; D ambiguous. V shed 0 bases and J shed 9 bases, with 4 bases lying between them. Germline CDR1 reads SGHRS; CDR2 reads YFSETQ. The CDR3 consists of 11 residues. The CDR3 DNA sequence: TGCGCCAGCAGCTTGGAACGTGAGCAGTTCTTC. Amino acid sequence: CASSLEREQFF. The full variable domain, its missing parts supplied by reference TRBV5-1 and TRBJ2-1, is KAGVTQTPRYLIKTRGQQVTLSCSPISGHRSVSWYQQTPGQGLQFLFEYFSETQRNKGNFPGRFSGRQFSNSRSEMNVSTLELGDSALYLCASSLEREQFFGPGTRLTVL.

This clonotype has ten or more counts. This chain uses TRBV12-3 or TRBV12-4 with TRBJ2-3; 9 bases map to TRBD2. This CDR3 is 15 amino acids long. V trimming: 2 bases; J trimming: 2 bases; junction bases outside the gene matches: 2. CDR3 sequence (DNA): TGTGCCAGCAGTTTATCTAGCGGGGTCACAGATACGCAGTATTTT. Its translation is CASSLSSGVTDTQYF.

This clonotype was seen a single time. The chain links TRBV30 to TRBJ2-1, with a tentative D call TRBD2 (8 bases). There are 14 residues in the CDR3. Germline CDR1 GTSNPN, CDR2 SVGIG (reference sequence). V lost 5 bases and J 9 bases, leaving 20 bases between the germline ends. The chain's CDR3 is CAWQRGRAGGEQFF. The CDR3 nucleotides read TGTGCCTGGCAGCGGGGGCGCGCAGGGGGTGAGCAGTTCTTC.

In this sample, this clonotype turned up a few times. This may be a read error: a much more frequent sequence differs by one nucleotide. The chain couples TRBV7-8 to TRBJ2-2, with 7 bases lining up with TRBD1. The CDR3 has 16 amino acids. The germline V gene encodes CDR1 SGHVS and CDR2 FQNEAQ. In DNA form, the CDR3 reads TGTGCCAGCAGCTCTCTCGGGACAGAGAACATCGGGGAGCTGTTTTTT. As protein: CASSSLGTENIGELFF.

The chain recombines TRBV10-1 with TRBJ2-3, with 8 bases matching TRBD2. With 6 bases clipped from V and 3 bases from J, the junction kept 8 bases outside the gene matches. The CDR3 contains 15 residues. The germline gives CDR1 WNHNN, CDR2 SYGVQD (reference sequence). For the CDR3, the DNA is TGCGCCAGCAGGGAATCGGCTAGCGGGACAGATACGCAGTATTTT. This encodes CASRESASGTDTQYF.

This clonotype appeared many times. The V gene is TRBV9, the J gene TRBJ2-3; D possibly corresponds to TRBD2 (6 bases). V lost 4 bases and J 2 bases, leaving 14 bases between the germline ends. The V gene's germline CDR1 is SGDLS and CDR2 YYNGEE. CDR3 length: 15 amino acids. The CDR3 DNA follows: TGTGCCAGCAGCCTATCCCCGGGAGACACAGATACGCAGTATTTT. Its translation: CASSLSPGDTDTQYF.

At least ten counts were recorded for this clonotype. The chain carries TRBV12-3 or TRBV12-4 and TRBJ2-3, with a possible D match to TRBD2 (6 bases). The CDR3 loop spans 14 amino acids. The V end was cut by 5 bases, the J end by 1 base, with 10 bases between. CDR3: CASSPGTGTDTQYF. CDR3 nucleotide sequence: TGTGCCAGCAGTCCCGGGACTGGCACAGATACGCAGTATTTT.

The CDR3 DNA is TGTGCCAGCAGTTTTCCGGGGGTTTCTGGAAACACCATATATTTT. The encoded protein is CASSFPGVSGNTIYF. The chain carries TRBV12-3 or TRBV12-4 and TRBJ1-3, with D tentatively TRBD1 (5 bases). With 3 bases removed from V and 1 base from J, the gap between germline ends came to 10 bases. The CDR3 contains 15 residues.

V is TRBV7-2 and J is TRBJ1-5, with D possibly being TRBD1 (6 bases). The CDR3 spans 18 residues. V was trimmed by 5 bases and J by 5 bases, leaving 25 bases between them. Germline CDR1 SGHTA, CDR2 FQGNSA. Here the CDR3 reads CASSLSDGGRFLYQPQHF. The CDR3 region has the DNA TGTGCCAGCAGCCTATCGGATGGGGGGCGATTCTTGTATCAGCCCCAGCATTTT. The entire variable domain, with the rest obtained from reference TRBV7-2 and TRBJ1-5, is as follows: GAGVSQSPSNKVTEKGKDVELRCDPISGHTALYWYRQSLGQGLEFLIYFQGNSAPDKSGLPSDRFSAERTGGSVSTLTIQRTQQEDSAVYLCASSLSDGGRFLYQPQHFGDGTRLSIL.

This chain joins TRBV6-4 and TRBJ2-1; 11 nucleotides align to TRBD2. V was clipped by 2 bases and J by 7 bases; unmatched bases: 16. CDR1 and CDR2 (germline): MRHNA, SNTAGT. The CDR3 is made up of 19 amino acids. CDR3 in DNA: TGTGCCAGCAGTGACCGACATCCCGACACTAGCGGGAGTAGGAATGAGCAGTTCTTC. It specifies CASSDRHPDTSGSRNEQFF.

In this sample, this clonotype turned up many times. The rearrangement uses TRBV27 and TRBJ2-7; 8 bases line up with TRBD1. The V gene's germline CDR1 is MNHEY and CDR2 SMNVEV (reference sequence). Germline trimming cut 6 bases from V and 2 bases from J; bases unmatched to any gene: 3. CDR3 length equals 13 residues. CDR3 protein: CASRTGQAYEQYF. The CDR3 DNA reads as TGTGCCAGCAGAACGGGACAGGCCTACGAGCAGTACTTC.

This clonotype showed up many times. The chain is built from TRBV7-9 and TRBJ1-2; unclear D gene. The CDR3 runs to 15 residues. Trimming cost V 3 bases and J 5 bases, with 16 bases left between them. CDR1 and CDR2 from the germline V gene are SEHNR and FQNEAQ (reference sequence). CDR3 sequence reads: CASSFRASSEYGYTF. DNA of the CDR3: TGTGCCAGCAGCTTCCGAGCCAGCTCGGAGTATGGCTACACCTTC.

V is TRBV12-3 or TRBV12-4 and J is TRBJ1-2; possible D gene TRBD1, 5 bases. V was trimmed by 0 bases and J by 12 bases, leaving 14 bases between them. This CDR3 has 13 amino acids. The CDR3 nucleotides are TGTGCCAGCAGTTTAGCGGGGGTGGGCGGCCACACCTTC. Amino acids: CASSLAGVGGHTF.

Many counts were recorded for this clonotype. The chain combines TRBV27 with TRBJ2-3; TRBD2 might be the D (5 bases). Germline CDR1 reads MNHEY; CDR2 reads SMNVEV (reference sequence). The CDR3 covers 14 residues. V dropped 2 bases and J dropped 6 bases, with 12 bases sitting between them. CDR3 region: CASSLLYSGDTQYF. The CDR3 DNA follows: TGTGCCAGCAGTTTACTCTACTCGGGGGATACGCAGTATTTT.

This clonotype was seen ten or more times. The chain joins TRBV20-1 to TRBJ1-1; D unclear. V dropped 1 base and J dropped 1 base, with 13 bases sitting between them. The CDR3 is 15 amino acids. The germline V gene encodes CDR1 DFQATT and CDR2 SNEGSKA (reference sequence). DNA for the CDR3: TGCAGTGCTAGAGGCGGAGCGGGTAGGAACACTGAAGCTTTCTTT. This gives the protein CSARGGAGRNTEAFF.

This clonotype was counted ten times or more. The chain carries TRBV21-1 and TRBJ1-1; the table gives TRBD1 as D, unverified against the DNA. TRBV21-1 is a listed pseudogene. This CDR3 has 18 residues. The CDR3 DNA follows: TGTGCCAGCAGCAAAGAATTCCGGGACAGGGTAAGGAGCACTGAAGCTTTCTTT. Its protein product is CASSKEFRDRVRSTEAFF.

This clonotype showed up many times. The chain is built from TRBV7-8 and TRBJ2-7; the D is unclear. The CDR3 extends over 15 amino acids. V lost 6 bases, J lost 0 bases, and 15 bases lay in between. Germline V gene sequence: CDR1 SGHVS, CDR2 FQNEAQ. The CDR3 DNA sequence: TGTGCCAGCAGACTAAAGGAATCGAGCTCCTACGAGCAGTACTTC. It translates to CASRLKESSSYEQYF.